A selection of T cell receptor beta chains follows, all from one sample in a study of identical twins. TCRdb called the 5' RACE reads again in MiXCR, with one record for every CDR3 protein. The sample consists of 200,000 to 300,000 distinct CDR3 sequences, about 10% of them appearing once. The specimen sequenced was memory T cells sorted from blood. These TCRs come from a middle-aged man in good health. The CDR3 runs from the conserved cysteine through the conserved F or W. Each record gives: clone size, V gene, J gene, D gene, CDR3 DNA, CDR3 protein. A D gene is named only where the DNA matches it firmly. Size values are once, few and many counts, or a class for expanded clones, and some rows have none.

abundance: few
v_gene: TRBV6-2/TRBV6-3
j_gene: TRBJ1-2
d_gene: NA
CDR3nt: TGTGCCAGCAGTTACTCTCCCGGGCTGGACTATGGCTACACCTTC
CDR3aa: CASSYSPGLDYGYTF

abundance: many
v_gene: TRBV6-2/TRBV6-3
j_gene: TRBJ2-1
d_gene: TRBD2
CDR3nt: TGTGCCAGCAGTATGCTAAGCGGGGGGCACAATGAGCAGTTCTTC
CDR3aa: CASSMLSGGHNEQFF

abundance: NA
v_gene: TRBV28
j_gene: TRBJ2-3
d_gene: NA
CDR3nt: TGTGCCAGCAGTTTATCGAAAGGAGATACGCAGTATTTT
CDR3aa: CASSLSKGDTQYF

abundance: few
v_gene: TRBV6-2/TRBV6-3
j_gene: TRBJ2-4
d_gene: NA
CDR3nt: TGTGCCAGCAGCCCCCAAGTGACAGAGGGAACAAGAGTGTACTTC
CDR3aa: CASSPQVTEGTRVYF

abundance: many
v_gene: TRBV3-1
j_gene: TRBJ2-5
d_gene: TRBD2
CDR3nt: TGTGCCAGCAGCCAATATCGTCCGACTAGCGGGGGGGCTCTTAAAGAGACCCAGTACTTC
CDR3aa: CASSQYRPTSGGALKETQYF

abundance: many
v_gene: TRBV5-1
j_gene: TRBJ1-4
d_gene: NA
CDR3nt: TGCGCCAGCAGCTTGGGACAGTATATACTGTCCCCTCTTAATGAAAAACTGTTTTTT
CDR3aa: CASSLGQYILSPLNEKLFF

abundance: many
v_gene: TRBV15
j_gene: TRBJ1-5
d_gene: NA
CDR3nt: TGTGCCACCAGCCCTGCGGGGGGGAGTCATCAGCCCCAGCATTTT
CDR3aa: CATSPAGGSHQPQHF

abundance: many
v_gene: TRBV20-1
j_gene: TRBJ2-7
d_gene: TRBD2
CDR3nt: TGCAGTGCCGTCGGCGGGGGGTCCTACGAGCAGTACTTC
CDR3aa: CSAVGGGSYEQYF

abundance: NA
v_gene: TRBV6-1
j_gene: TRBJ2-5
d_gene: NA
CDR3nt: TGTGCCAGCAGTGAAGATCTCGGAGAGACCCAGTACTTC
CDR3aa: CASSEDLGETQYF

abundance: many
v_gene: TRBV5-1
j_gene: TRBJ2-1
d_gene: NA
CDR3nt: TGCGCCAGCAGCTTTTCAGGCGCCAGCAATGAGCAGTTCTTC
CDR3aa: CASSFSGASNEQFF

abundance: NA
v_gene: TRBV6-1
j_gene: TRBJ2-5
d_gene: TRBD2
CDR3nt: TGTGCCAGCAGTCCCCAGGGACTAGCGGGTGCTTCGGCGACCCAGTACTTC
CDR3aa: CASSPQGLAGASATQYF

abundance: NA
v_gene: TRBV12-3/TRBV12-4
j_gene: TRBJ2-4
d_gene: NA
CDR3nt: TGTGCCAGCAGTGATGACCTCGCCAAAAACATTCAGTACTTC
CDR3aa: CASSDDLAKNIQYF

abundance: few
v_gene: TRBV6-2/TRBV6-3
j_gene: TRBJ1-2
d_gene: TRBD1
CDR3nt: TGTGCCAGTTCGAGCTCCGGGACAGGGGGCGCATCTGGCTACACCTTC
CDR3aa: CASSSSGTGGASGYTF

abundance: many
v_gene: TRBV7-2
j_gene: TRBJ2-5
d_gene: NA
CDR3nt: TGTGCCAGCAGCTTAGTGGGCGTTGGTCAGACCCAGTACTTC
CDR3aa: CASSLVGVGQTQYF

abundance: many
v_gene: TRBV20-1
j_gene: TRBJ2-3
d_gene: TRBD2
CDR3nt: TGCAGTGCGCCAAGACTAGCGGGAGTCTCAGATACGCAGTATTTT
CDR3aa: CSAPRLAGVSDTQYF

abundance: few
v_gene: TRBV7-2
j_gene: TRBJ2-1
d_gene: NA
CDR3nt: TGTGCCAGCAGCTTAGCGGTCAGGAATGAGCAGTTCTTC
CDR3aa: CASSLAVRNEQFF

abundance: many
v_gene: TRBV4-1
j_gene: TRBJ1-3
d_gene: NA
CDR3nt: TGCGCCAGCAGCCAGGGAATGGGCTCTGGAAACACCATATATTTT
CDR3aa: CASSQGMGSGNTIYF

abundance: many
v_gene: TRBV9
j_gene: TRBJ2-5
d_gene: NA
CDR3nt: TGTGCCAGCAGCCCAACAGTCCGAGAGACCCAGTACTTC
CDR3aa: CASSPTVRETQYF

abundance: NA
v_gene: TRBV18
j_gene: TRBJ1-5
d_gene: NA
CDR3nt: TGTGCCAGCTCTCCAGGATCAGATCAGCCCCAGCATTTT
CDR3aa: CASSPGSDQPQHF

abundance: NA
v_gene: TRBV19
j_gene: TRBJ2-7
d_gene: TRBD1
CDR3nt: TGTGCCAGTAGTACCGGACAGGGGGCGTTGAACGAGCAGTACTTC
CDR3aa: CASSTGQGALNEQYF

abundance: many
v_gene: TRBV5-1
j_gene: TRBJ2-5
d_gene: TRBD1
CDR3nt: TGCGCCAGCAGCAGAGCCGGGACAGGGGAAGAGACCCAGTACTTC
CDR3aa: CASSRAGTGEETQYF